Sequencing of this T cell receptor beta chain was carried out in a study of beta chain features in type 1 diabetes. Study at large: Sorted cells examined across all samples numbered 100 million to 140 million. Study results and limitations: In all four CD4+ subsets, TCRB CDR3 length was significantly, moderately reduced in type 1 diabetes. Cells carrying high TCR expression could end up over-represented when cDNA is sequenced.

The whole isolated RNA underwent reverse transcription, so sequencing captured expressed TCRB transcripts. The protocol was immunoSEQ multiplex PCR, while the TCRdb copy is restricted to in-frame clones and leaves out a portion. The sample lists 250,000 to 350,000 clones, around 15% occurring once. Only a few counts were recorded for this clone. Its specificity is unknown. CDR3 length equals 16 residues. From germline, CDR1 is SQVTM and CDR2 ANQGSEA. The rearrangement joins TRBV29-1 to TRBJ2-1; 14 nucleotides align to TRBD2. The specimen was naive CD4+ T cells from blood. This sequence originates from a man between 25 and 39 years old with type 1 diabetes. CDR3 residues: CSAGTSGSRSYNEQFF. CDR3 in DNA: TGCAGTGCCGGGACTAGCGGGAGTAGGTCCTACAATGAGCAGTTCTTC.